These T cell receptor beta chains were read from a single sample in a study of CD8 T cells in ankylosing spondylitis. In TCRdb, the 5' RACE reads were re-called with MiXCR into one record per CDR3 protein. The sample records about 250,000 distinct CDR3 sequences, over 9.5% being singletons. The source material was blood, either unsorted or a sorted T cell fraction (not recorded which). The receptors shown here come from a male donor with ankylosing spondylitis or in good health (not recorded which). Both conserved end residues are part of each CDR3. The D gene is left open where the match is weak. The listing skips clone size in some rows; elsewhere it reads once, few, many or a size class.

>many|TRBV2|TRBJ2-1|NA
CASSYGDYNEQFF
TGTGCCAGCAGCTACGGGGACTACAATGAGCAGTTCTTC
>NA|TRBV5-6|TRBJ1-1|NA
CASSPGGGRGNTEAFF
TGTGCCAGCAGCCCGGGAGGGGGTCGGGGGAACACTGAAGCTTTCTTT
>many|TRBV20-1|TRBJ1-4|NA
CSAPTPNREKLFF
TGCAGTGCTCCGACCCCGAACCGGGAAAAACTGTTTTTT
>many|TRBV10-3|TRBJ2-2|NA
CAISFYRATNTGELFF
TGTGCCATCAGTTTTTACAGGGCCACGAACACCGGGGAGCTGTTTTTT
>many|TRBV3-1|TRBJ2-7|NA
CASSHDSPSFYEQYF
TGTGCCAGCAGCCACGACTCACCCTCATTCTACGAGCAGTACTTC
>many|TRBV24-1|TRBJ2-3|TRBD2
CATSARTSGESTDTQYF
TGTGCCACCAGTGCCAGGACTAGCGGGGAAAGCACAGATACGCAGTATTTT
>NA|TRBV21-1|TRBJ2-5|NA
CASSKDCREEETQYF
TGTGCCAGCAGCAAAGATTGCAGGGAGGAGGAGACCCAGTACTTC
>few|TRBV5-1|TRBJ2-1|TRBD2
CASSFGASGYNEQFF
TGCGCCAGCAGCTTTGGAGCTAGCGGGTACAATGAGCAGTTCTTC
>many|TRBV12-3/TRBV12-4|TRBJ1-4|TRBD1
CATGNGQGRGEKLFF
TGTGCCACAGGGAACGGACAGGGCCGAGGTGAAAAACTGTTTTTT
>many|TRBV5-6|TRBJ2-1|NA
CASIPGLYFF
TGTGCCAGCATACCGGGACTGTATTTCTTC
>NA|TRBV15|TRBJ1-1|NA
CATSRGTTEAFF
TGTGCCACCAGCAGAGGGACGACTGAAGCTTTCTTT
>many|TRBV20-1|TRBJ2-5|NA
CSARDLGELQETQYF
TGCAGTGCTAGAGATCTGGGGGAGCTACAAGAGACCCAGTACTTC
>many|TRBV10-3|TRBJ2-3|TRBD2
CAIRPGLAPPGDTQYF
TGTGCCATCAGACCGGGACTAGCACCCCCCGGAGATACGCAGTATTTT